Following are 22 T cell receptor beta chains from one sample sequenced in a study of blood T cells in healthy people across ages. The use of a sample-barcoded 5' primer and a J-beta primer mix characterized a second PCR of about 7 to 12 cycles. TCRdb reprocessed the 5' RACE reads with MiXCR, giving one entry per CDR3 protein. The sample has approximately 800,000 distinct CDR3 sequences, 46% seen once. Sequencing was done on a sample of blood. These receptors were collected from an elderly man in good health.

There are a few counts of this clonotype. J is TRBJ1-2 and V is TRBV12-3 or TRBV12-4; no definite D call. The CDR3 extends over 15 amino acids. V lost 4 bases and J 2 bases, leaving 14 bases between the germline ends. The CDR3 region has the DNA TGTGCCAGCAGTTCTATCCTTACTGACAACTATGGCTACACCTTC. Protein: CASSSILTDNYGYTF.

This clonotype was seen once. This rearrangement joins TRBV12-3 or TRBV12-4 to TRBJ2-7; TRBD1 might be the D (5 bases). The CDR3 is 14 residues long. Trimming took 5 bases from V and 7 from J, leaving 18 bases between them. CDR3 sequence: CASSPGLSPREQYF. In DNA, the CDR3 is TGTGCCAGCAGTCCAGGGCTGTCGCCGCGTGAGCAGTACTTC.

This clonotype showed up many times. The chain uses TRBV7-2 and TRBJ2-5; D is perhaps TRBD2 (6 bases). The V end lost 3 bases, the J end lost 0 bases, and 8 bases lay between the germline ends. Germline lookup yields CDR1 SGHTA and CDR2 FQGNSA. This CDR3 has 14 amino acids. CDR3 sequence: CASSFRGNQETQYF. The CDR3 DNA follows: TGTGCCAGCAGCTTCCGGGGGAACCAAGAGACCCAGTACTTC.

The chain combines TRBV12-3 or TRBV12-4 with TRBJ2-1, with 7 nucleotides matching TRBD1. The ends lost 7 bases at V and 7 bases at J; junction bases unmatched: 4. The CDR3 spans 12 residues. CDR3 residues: CASTSTGNEQFF. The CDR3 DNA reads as TGTGCCAGCACTTCGACAGGGAATGAGCAGTTCTTC.

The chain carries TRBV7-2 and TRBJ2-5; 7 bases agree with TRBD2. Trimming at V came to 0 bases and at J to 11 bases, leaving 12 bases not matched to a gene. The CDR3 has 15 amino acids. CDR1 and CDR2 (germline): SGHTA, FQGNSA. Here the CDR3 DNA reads TGTGCCAGCAGCTTAGCGAGTCTAGCGGACAATGAGCAGTACTTC. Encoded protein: CASSLASLADNEQYF.

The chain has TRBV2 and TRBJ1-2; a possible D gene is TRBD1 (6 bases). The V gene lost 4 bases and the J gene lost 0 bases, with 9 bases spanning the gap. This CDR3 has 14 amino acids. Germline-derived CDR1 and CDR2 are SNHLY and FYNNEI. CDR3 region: CASSGDTTNYGYTF. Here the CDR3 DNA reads TGTGCCAGCAGTGGGGACACTACTAACTATGGCTACACCTTC.

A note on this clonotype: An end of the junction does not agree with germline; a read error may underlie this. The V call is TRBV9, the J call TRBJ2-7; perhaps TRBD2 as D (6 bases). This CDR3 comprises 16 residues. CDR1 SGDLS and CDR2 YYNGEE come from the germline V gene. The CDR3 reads CASSPRGTFSSCEQYF. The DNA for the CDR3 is TGTGCCAGCAGCCCCAGAGGGACTTTCAGCTCCTGCGAGCAGTACTTC. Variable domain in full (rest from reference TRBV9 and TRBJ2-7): DSGVTQTPKHLITATGQRVTLRCSPRSGDLSVYWYQQSLDQGLQFLIQYYNGEERAKGNILERFSAQQFPDLHSELNLSSLELGDSALYFCASSPRGTFSSCEQYFGPGTRLTVT.

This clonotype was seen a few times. CDR3 residues: CASSQETRSDEQFF. CDR3 nucleotide sequence: TGTGCCAGCAGCCAAGAAACTAGAAGTGATGAGCAGTTCTTC. The chain carries TRBV4-2 and TRBJ2-1, with D possibly matching TRBD2 (5 bases). The CDR3 has 14 amino acids. Germline CDR1 reads LGHNA; CDR2 reads YNFKEQ. The V and J ends lost 0 bases and 8 bases respectively, with 11 bases between them.

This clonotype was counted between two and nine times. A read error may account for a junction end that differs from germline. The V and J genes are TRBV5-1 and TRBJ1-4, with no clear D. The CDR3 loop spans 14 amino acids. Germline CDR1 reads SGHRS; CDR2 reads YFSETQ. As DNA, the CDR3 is TGTGCCAGCAGCTTAGGGCGGTCTAATGAAAAACTGTTTTTT. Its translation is CASSLGRSNEKLFF. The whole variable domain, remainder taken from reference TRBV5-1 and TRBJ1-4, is KAGVTQTPRYLIKTRGQQVTLSCSPISGHRSVSWYQQTPGQGLQFLFEYFSETQRNKGNFPGRFSGRQFSNSRSEMNVSTLELGDSALYLCASSLGRSNEKLFFGSGTQLSVL.

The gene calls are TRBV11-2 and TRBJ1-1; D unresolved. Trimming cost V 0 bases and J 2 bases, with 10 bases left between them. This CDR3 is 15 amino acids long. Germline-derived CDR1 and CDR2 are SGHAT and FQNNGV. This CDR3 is CASSLDRAANTEAFF. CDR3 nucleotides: TGTGCCAGCAGCTTAGATCGGGCGGCTAACACTGAAGCTTTCTTT.

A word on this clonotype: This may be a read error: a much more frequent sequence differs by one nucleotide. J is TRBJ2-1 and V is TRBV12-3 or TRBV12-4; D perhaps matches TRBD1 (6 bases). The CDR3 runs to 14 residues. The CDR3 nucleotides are TGTGCCAACAGTTTAATGGGGGCTAACAATGAGCAGTTCTTC. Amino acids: CANSLMGANNEQFF.

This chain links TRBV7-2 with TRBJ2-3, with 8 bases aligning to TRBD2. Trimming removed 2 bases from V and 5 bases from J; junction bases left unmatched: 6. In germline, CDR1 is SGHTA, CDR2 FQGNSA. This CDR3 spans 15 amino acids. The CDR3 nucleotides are TGTGCCAGCAGCTTACAGCGGGAGTGGATAGATACGCAGTATTTT. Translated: CASSLQREWIDTQYF.

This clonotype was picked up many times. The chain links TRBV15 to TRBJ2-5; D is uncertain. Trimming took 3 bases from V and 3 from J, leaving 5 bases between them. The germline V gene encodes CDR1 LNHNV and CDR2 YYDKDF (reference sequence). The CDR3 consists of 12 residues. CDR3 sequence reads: CATSSLEETQYF. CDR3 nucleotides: TGTGCCACCAGCAGCCTGGAAGAGACCCAGTACTTC.

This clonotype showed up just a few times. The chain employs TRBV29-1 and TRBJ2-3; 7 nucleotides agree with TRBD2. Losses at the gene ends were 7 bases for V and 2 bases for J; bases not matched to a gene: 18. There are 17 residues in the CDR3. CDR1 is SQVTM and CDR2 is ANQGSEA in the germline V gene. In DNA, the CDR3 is TGCAGCGCCCGAGTAGTCGAGTTTAGCGGGTCCACAGATACGCAGTATTTT. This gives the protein CSARVVEFSGSTDTQYF.

CDR3: CATSRVTGFDANEKLFF. CDR3 coding DNA: TGTGCCACCAGCAGAGTCACAGGCTTCGACGCTAATGAAAAACTGTTTTTT. V usage is TRBV15 and J usage is TRBJ1-4; D is perhaps TRBD1 (5 bases). The CDR3 spans 17 residues. Trimming took off 1 base at V and 3 bases at J, with 15 bases between the two ends. In germline, CDR1 is LNHNV, CDR2 YYDKDF (reference sequence).

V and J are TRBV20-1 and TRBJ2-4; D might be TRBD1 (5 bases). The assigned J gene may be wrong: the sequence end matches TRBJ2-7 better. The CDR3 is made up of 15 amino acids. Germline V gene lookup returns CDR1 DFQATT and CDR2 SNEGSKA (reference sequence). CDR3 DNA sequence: TGCAGTGCGGCCCAGACAGTCTCCCATTCCTACGAGCAGTACTTC. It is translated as CSAAQTVSHSYEQYF.

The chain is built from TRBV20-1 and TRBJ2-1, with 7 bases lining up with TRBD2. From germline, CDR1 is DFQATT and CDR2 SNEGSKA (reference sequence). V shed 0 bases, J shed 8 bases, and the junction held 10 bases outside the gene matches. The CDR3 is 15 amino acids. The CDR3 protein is CSARDLRGSPHEQFF. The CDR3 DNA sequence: TGCAGTGCTAGAGATCTTCGCGGGAGTCCCCATGAGCAGTTCTTC.

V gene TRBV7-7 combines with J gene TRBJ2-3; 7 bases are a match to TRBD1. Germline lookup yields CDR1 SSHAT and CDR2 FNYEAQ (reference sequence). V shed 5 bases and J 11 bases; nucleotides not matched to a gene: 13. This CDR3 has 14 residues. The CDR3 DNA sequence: TGTGCCAGCAGCCTTGATCGAGGACAGGAGGTGCAGTATTTT. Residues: CASSLDRGQEVQYF.

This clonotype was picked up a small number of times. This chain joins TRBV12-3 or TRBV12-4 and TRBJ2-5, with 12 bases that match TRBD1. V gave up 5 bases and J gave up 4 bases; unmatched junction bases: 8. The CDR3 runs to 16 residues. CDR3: CASSRAGQGAGETQYF. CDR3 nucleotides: TGTGCCAGCAGTCGAGCGGGACAGGGGGCGGGAGAGACCCAGTACTTC.

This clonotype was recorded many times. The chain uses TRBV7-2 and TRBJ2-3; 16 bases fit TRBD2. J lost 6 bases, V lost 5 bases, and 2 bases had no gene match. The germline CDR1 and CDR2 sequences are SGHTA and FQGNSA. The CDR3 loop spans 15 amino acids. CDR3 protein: CASSPGLAGGDTQYF. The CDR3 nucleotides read TGTGCCAGCAGCCCGGGACTAGCGGGAGGGGATACGCAGTATTTT.

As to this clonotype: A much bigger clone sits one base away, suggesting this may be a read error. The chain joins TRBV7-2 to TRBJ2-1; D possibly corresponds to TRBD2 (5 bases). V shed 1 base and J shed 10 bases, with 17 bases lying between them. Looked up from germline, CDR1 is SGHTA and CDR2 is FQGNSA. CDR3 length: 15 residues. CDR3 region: CASSLVSGSSYEQFF. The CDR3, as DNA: TGTGCCAGCAGCTTAGTTTCGGGAAGCTCCTACGAGCAGTTCTTC.

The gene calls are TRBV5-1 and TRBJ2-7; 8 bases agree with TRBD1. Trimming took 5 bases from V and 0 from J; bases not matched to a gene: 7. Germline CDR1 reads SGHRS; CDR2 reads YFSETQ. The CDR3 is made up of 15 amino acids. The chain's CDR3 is CASRSGTGFSYEQYF. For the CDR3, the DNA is TGCGCCAGCAGGTCCGGGACAGGTTTCTCCTACGAGCAGTACTTC.